This TCR beta chain was recorded in a study of blood T cell repertoires in COVID-19. Overall study: The United States, Italy and Spain were the sources of the acute and convalescent COVID-19 samples. Sample material is recorded as cDNA or gDNA derived from T cells, B-cell-depleted T cells, or PBMCs.

Data came from immunoSEQ multiplex PCR; TCRdb stores just in-frame clones and leaves some out. The sample holds roughly 250,000 clones, more than 75% seen once. This TCR was recovered from a woman in her thirties or forties who had recovered from COVID-19. Sequences were obtained from peripheral blood.

CDR3 loop: CSARGTPGYTF. CDR3 nucleotides: TGCAGTGCTAGGGGGACACCTGGCTACACCTTC. The chain is built from TRBV20-1 and TRBJ1-2; tentatively, D is TRBD1 (6 bases). V lost 3 bases to trimming and J lost 7 bases, with 9 bases between them. The germline CDR1 and CDR2 sequences are DFQATT and SNEGSKA (reference sequence). This CDR3 has 11 amino acids.